This T cell receptor beta chain was profiled in a study of shared clonotypes between healthy human individuals. The replicate PCRs on unsorted PBMC were given 250 to 300 ng DNA, which is about 30,000 T cell genomes. The sequenced material, unsorted PBMC DNA, was run on ten immunoSEQ deep assay plates. TCRdb's copy holds only in-frame clones and misses some; the assay was immunoSEQ multiplex PCR. The sample holds about 520,000 clones, around 73% seen once. Germline lookup yields CDR1 SGDLS and CDR2 YYNGEE. The CDR3 is 15 amino acids. J is TRBJ2-7 and V is TRBV9; a possible D gene is TRBD2 (6 bases). The DNA end is a closer match to TRBJ2-5, so the J assignment may be wrong. The clonotype comes from a woman in her thirties or forties in good health. Some clones in this sample may be carry-over from other donors' samples. Sequences were obtained from PBMCs. The CDR3 reads CASSAGTGVMETQYF. For the CDR3, the DNA is TGTGCCAGCAGCGCCGGGACGGGGGTAATGGAGACCCAGTACTTC.